This T cell receptor (beta chain) was captured by sequencing in a study of OX40 agonist ivuxolimab in advanced cancers. Whole-study context: Three individuals attained partial responses, comprising one hepatocellular carcinoma case and two cutaneous melanoma cases.

Study-level results: CD4+ and CD8+ blood T cells expanded clonally by week 6 at 0.1 to 3.0 mg/kg.

The assay was immunoSEQ multiplex PCR, and TCRdb's table has in-frame clones only and misses some. Seen here are some 69,000 clones, approximately 90% observed once, and the top ten hold about 0.3%. The timepoints at which blood was sampled were baseline, cycle 4 day 1, and cycle 7 day 1. Trimming pared 2 bases from V and 2 bases from J, leaving 7 bases between. The CDR3 is 14 residues long. Germline V gives CDR1 SGHRS, CDR2 YFSETQ. On this clone: The antigen remains unidentified.

The rearrangement uses TRBV5-1 and TRBJ2-2, with D tentatively TRBD1 or TRBD2 (5 bases each). This material consisted of CD4+ or CD8+ T cells sorted from blood, taken in a trial of the OX40 agonist ivuxolimab. This clonotype was sampled from an adult with an advanced solid tumor such as melanoma, head and neck, liver or kidney cancer. DNA for the CDR3: TGCGCCAGCAGCTTTGGGGACAACACCGGGGAGCTGTTTTTT. It is translated as CASSFGDNTGELFF.